These 25 T cell receptor beta chains were sequenced from one sample in a study of vaccination and CD4 T cells after COVID-19. Oncomine TCR Beta short-read sequencing was applied to DNA from cultured CD4+ T cells. Via MiXCR, TCRdb re-called the PCR reads, giving one row per CDR3 protein. The sample has around 25,000 distinct CDR3 sequences; roughly 67% are singletons. Stated treatment: approximately nine-day PBMC culture with coronavirus spike peptide pools or control peptides (ViraFEST assay). Their antigen targets remain unknown. Sequences were derived from CD4+ T cells from blood, cultured in vitro, sampled after SARS-CoV-2 vaccination. The origin of the receptors is a human donor who received a COVID-19 vaccine.

The gene calls are TRBV12-3 or TRBV12-4 and TRBJ2-7; D is uncertain. V lost 0 bases and J 6 bases, leaving 9 bases between the germline ends. The CDR3 contains 13 residues. CDR3 amino acids: CASSLAPAGEQYF. CDR3 in DNA: TGTGCCAGCAGTTTAGCGCCGGCAGGCGAGCAGTACTTC.

This clonotype was seen a handful of times. CDR3 residues: CASSTPGQPNYGYTF. In DNA, the CDR3 is TGTGCCAGCAGTACCCCCGGACAGCCCAACTATGGCTACACCTTC. V is TRBV6-1 and J is TRBJ1-2, with a tentative D call TRBD1 (6 bases). CDR3 size: 15 residues. Deletions cut 5 bases from V and 2 bases from J, with 15 bases between. The V gene's germline CDR1 is MNHNS and CDR2 SASEGT.

The table lists this clonotype with a few counts. The J gene is TRBJ1-4, the V gene TRBV24-1; D is uncertain. V lost 4 bases, J lost 7 bases, and 12 bases lay in between. The length of the CDR3 is 14 residues. Germline CDR1 and CDR2: KGHDR and SFDVKD. CDR3 nucleotides: TGTGCCACCAGTGACTCCCCCCGAGGTGAAAAACTGTTTTTT. This encodes CATSDSPRGEKLFF.

The chain employs TRBV30 and TRBJ1-4, with TRBD1 matching 7 bases. CDR3 length: 14 amino acids. J was trimmed by 3 bases and V by 7 bases; bases with no gene match: 8. Germline CDR1 GTSNPN, CDR2 SVGIG (reference sequence). The CDR3 DNA sequence: TGTGCCTTTCGGGGGGGGACAGCTAATGAAAAACTGTTTTTT. This translates into CAFRGGTANEKLFF.

This clonotype has only a few counts. The V call is TRBV2, the J call TRBJ2-3; D possibly matches TRBD1 or TRBD2 (5 bases each). This CDR3 comprises 13 residues. V dropped 7 bases and J dropped 2 bases, with 10 bases sitting between them. Germline V gene lookup returns CDR1 SNHLY and CDR2 FYNNEI. CDR3 nucleotides: TGTGCCAGCACGGGACGGGCCACAGATACGCAGTATTTT. Protein: CASTGRATDTQYF.

This chain links TRBV2 with TRBJ1-2; the match to TRBD1 covers 9 bases. J was trimmed by 0 bases and V by 6 bases; bases with no gene match: 5. The germline V gene encodes CDR1 SNHLY and CDR2 FYNNEI. The CDR3 runs to 15 residues. CDR3: CASSIGQGSNYGYTF. The CDR3, as DNA: TGTGCCAGCAGCATAGGACAGGGGTCTAACTATGGCTACACCTTC.

This sequence joins TRBV20-1 and TRBJ2-1; 10 bases are a match to TRBD2. The CDR3 runs 16 residues. CDR1 is DFQATT and CDR2 is SNEGSKA in the germline V gene (reference sequence). With 0 bases clipped from V and 2 bases from J, the junction kept 4 bases outside the gene matches. The CDR3 region is CSAREGTSGAYNEQFF. DNA for the CDR3: TGCAGTGCTAGAGAAGGAACTAGCGGGGCCTACAATGAGCAGTTCTTC.

The chain has TRBV12-3 or TRBV12-4 and TRBJ1-6, with 8 bases that match TRBD1. The length of the CDR3 is 14 residues. V was clipped by 1 base and J by 10 bases; unmatched bases: 3. The CDR3 DNA sequence: TGTGCCAGCAGTTTAGGGACAGGGCCCTCACCCCTCCACTTT. It translates to CASSLGTGPSPLHF.

This sequence joins TRBV2 and TRBJ2-4; D possibly uses TRBD1 or TRBD2 (5 bases each). V dropped 10 bases and J dropped 9 bases, with 13 bases sitting between them. The CDR3 contains 11 residues. Germline V lookup: CDR1 SNHLY, CDR2 FYNNEI. The CDR3 here is CATGAVGIQYF. In DNA, the CDR3 is TGTGCCACCGGGGCAGTAGGCATTCAGTACTTC.

The chain employs TRBV19 and TRBJ1-6, with TRBD1 matching over 9 bases. The CDR3 consists of 15 residues. Losses at the gene ends were 3 bases for V and 5 bases for J; bases not matched to a gene: 2. The germline CDR1 and CDR2 sequences are LNHDA and SQIVND (reference sequence). CDR3 in DNA: TGTGCCAGTAGTATGAGGGACAGGGATAATTCACCCCTCCACTTT. As protein: CASSMRDRDNSPLHF.

The gene calls are TRBV20-1 and TRBJ2-3; D perhaps matches TRBD2 (6 bases). The V end lost 3 bases, the J end lost 0 bases, and 10 bases lay between the germline ends. The CDR3 spans 14 residues. Per the germline V gene, CDR1 is DFQATT and CDR2 is SNEGSKA (reference sequence). CDR3 sequence: CSASSSESTDTQYF. The CDR3 DNA follows: TGCAGTGCTAGCTCTAGCGAGAGCACAGATACGCAGTATTTT.

This clonotype was found a few times. The chain is built from TRBV24-1 and TRBJ2-7; possibly TRBD1 for D (6 bases). The CDR3 has 14 amino acids. Per the germline V gene, CDR1 is KGHDR and CDR2 is SFDVKD. Trimming took off 3 bases at V and 6 bases at J, with 14 bases between the two ends. DNA of the CDR3: TGTGCCACCAGTGATGATGGGGGCCGGGGCGAGCAGTACTTC. This gives the protein CATSDDGGRGEQYF.

This clonotype was seen a handful of times. The chain recombines TRBV7-2 with TRBJ2-3, with 10 bases identical to TRBD2. Germline assignment: CDR1 SGHTA and CDR2 FQGNSA. The junction had 4 bases not matched to a gene; V was cut back by 1 base and J by 3 bases. CDR3 size: 16 residues. The CDR3 region is CASSLGIAGGTDTQYF. In DNA, the CDR3 is TGTGCCAGCAGCTTAGGAATAGCGGGGGGTACAGATACGCAGTATTTT.

This chain links TRBV2 with TRBJ1-5, with D possibly being TRBD1 (5 bases). Trimming cost V 3 bases and J 5 bases, with 11 bases left between them. Germline loops: CDR1 SNHLY, CDR2 FYNNEI. The CDR3 runs to 14 residues. The CDR3 here is CASSDRVGDQPQHF. The CDR3, as DNA: TGTGCCAGCAGTGATAGGGTAGGGGATCAGCCCCAGCATTTT.

V is TRBV7-2 and J is TRBJ1-2, with 8 bases identical to TRBD1. CDR1 and CDR2 (germline): SGHTA, FQGNSA. J was trimmed by 6 bases and V by 5 bases; bases with no gene match: 8. CDR3 length: 14 residues. The CDR3 loop reads CASSPKTGGHGYTF. The CDR3 DNA is TGTGCCAGCAGCCCGAAAACAGGGGGACATGGCTACACCTTC.

This clonotype appeared once. The gene calls are TRBV20-1 and TRBJ1-6; a weak D match, TRBD1 (5 bases). Looked up from germline, CDR1 is DFQATT and CDR2 is SNEGSKA (reference sequence). V was clipped by 0 bases and J by 0 bases, with 15 bases between them. CDR3 length equals 18 residues. The DNA of the CDR3 is TGCAGTGCTAGAGATATCCGGGACGGTAGCTCCTATAATTCACCCCTCCACTTT. It translates to CSARDIRDGSSYNSPLHF.

A remark on this clonotype: A read error may produce the germline difference seen at one junction end. The chain carries TRBV19 and TRBJ1-5, with a possible D match to TRBD1 (5 bases). CDR1 and CDR2 from the germline V gene are LNHDA and SQIVND (reference sequence). The length of the CDR3 is 17 residues. CDR3 coding DNA: TGTGCCTGTAGTATGACTGGGGCAGAGAGATTCAATCAGCCCCAGCATTTT. Translated, it gives CACSMTGAERFNQPQHF.

The chain combines TRBV20-1 with TRBJ1-5; maybe TRBD1 (6 bases). Germline CDR1 and CDR2: DFQATT and SNEGSKA (reference sequence). The V end was cut by 2 bases, the J end by 6 bases, with 11 bases between. CDR3 length: 13 amino acids. This chain's CDR3 is CSARLQGLQPQHF. Written as DNA, the CDR3 is TGCAGTGCTAGACTCCAGGGGCTTCAGCCCCAGCATTTT.

This clonotype has only a few counts. The CDR3 region is CATSDLHRETQYF. CDR3 in DNA: TGTGCCACCAGTGATTTGCACCGGGAGACCCAGTACTTC. The chain carries TRBV24-1 and TRBJ2-5; D uncertain. This CDR3 comprises 13 residues. V lost 0 bases, J lost 5 bases, and 6 bases lay in between. The germline gives CDR1 KGHDR, CDR2 SFDVKD.

The chain has TRBV12-3 or TRBV12-4 and TRBJ1-2; TRBD1 aligns across 7 bases. The CDR3 runs to 16 residues. J gave up 4 bases and V 1 base, and 9 bases lay outside the gene matches. The CDR3 loop reads CASSLGLGGVGYGYTF. Here the CDR3 DNA reads TGTGCCAGCAGTTTAGGGTTAGGGGGCGTAGGCTATGGCTACACCTTC.

The CDR3 here is CASKARQGSSGNTIYF. The CDR3 DNA follows: TGTGCCAGCAAAGCGCGACAGGGATCCTCTGGAAACACCATATATTTT. V is TRBV27 and J is TRBJ1-3; 7 bases match TRBD1. CDR1 is MNHEY, CDR2 SMNVEV, per germline (reference sequence). This CDR3 contains 16 residues. Trimming at V came to 7 bases and at J to 0 bases, leaving 9 bases not matched to a gene.

This rearrangement joins TRBV7-8 to TRBJ1-1, with D possibly being TRBD1 (5 bases). The germline V gene has CDR1 SGHVS and CDR2 FQNEAQ. Trimming left V 0 bases short and J 11 bases short, with 10 bases between. CDR3 length: 12 residues. The CDR3 nucleotides are TGTGCCAGCAGCTTAGCGGAGGGGTCGGCTTTCTTT. Translating gives CASSLAEGSAFF. Combining the CDR3 with reference TRBV7-8 and TRBJ1-1 gives the whole variable domain GAGVSQSPRYKVAKRGQDVALRCDPISGHVSLFWYQQALGQGPEFLTYFQNEAQLDKSGLPSDRFFAERPEGSVSTLKIQRTQQEDSAVYLCASSLAEGSAFFGQGTRLTVV.

The genes are TRBV20-1 and TRBJ1-6; D is possibly TRBD1 (5 bases). The CDR3 runs 16 residues. CDR1 DFQATT and CDR2 SNEGSKA come from the germline V gene (reference sequence). V was cut by 3 bases and J by 0 bases, with 12 bases left in between. In nucleotides, the CDR3 is TGCAGTGCTAGGGGAGAGGGACGCTCCTATAATTCACCCCTCCACTTT. The encoded protein is CSARGEGRSYNSPLHF.

This clonotype was counted a few times. The chain combines TRBV7-9 with TRBJ2-7; D gene uncertain. Germline-derived CDR1 and CDR2 are SEHNR and FQNEAQ (reference sequence). CDR3 length equals 13 residues. Trimming shortened V by 5 bases and J by 6 bases, and 14 bases separated the two germline ends. CDR3 nucleotide sequence: TGTGCCAGCAGCCCCAATCGGGCCCTCGAGCAGTACTTC. It is translated as CASSPNRALEQYF.

The chain recombines TRBV6-1 with TRBJ1-1; 8 bases agree with TRBD1. The germline gives CDR1 MNHNS, CDR2 SASEGT. The CDR3 sequence is 13 residues long. With 5 bases clipped from V and 4 bases from J, the junction kept 3 bases outside the gene matches. CDR3 residues: CASSTTGGTEAFF. In nucleotides, the CDR3 is TGTGCCAGCAGTACTACAGGGGGCACTGAAGCTTTCTTT.